The T cell receptor beta chain under discussion was sequenced for a study of T cell responses to AZD1222 COVID-19 vaccine. This CDR3 is 17 amino acids long. The germline V and J ends were trimmed by 0 bases and 0 bases, with 12 bases remaining between them. Germline V CDR1 and CDR2: LGHDT, YNNKEL (reference sequence). Study-wide results and caveats: Spike regions recognized by vaccine-associated CD4 TCRs spanned the protein, led by 160-218 and 743-854.

The protocol was immunoSEQ multiplex PCR, while the TCRdb copy is restricted to in-frame clones and leaves out a portion. Altogether roughly 150,000 clones are present, roughly 93% being singletons, with the ten largest covering 6% to 7.5%. Remarks on this clone: The antigen remains undetermined.

The clonotype comes from an adult who received the AZD1222 COVID-19 vaccine. Here the sequenced sample was peripheral blood, taken 28 days after the second AZD1222 dose. The chain is built from TRBV3-1 (or the pseudogene TRBV3-2) and TRBJ2-1; D tentatively reads TRBD1 or TRBD2 (6 bases each). The chain's CDR3 is CASSQDPGASSYNEQFF. In nucleotides, the CDR3 is TGTGCCAGCAGCCAAGATCCGGGGGCCAGCTCCTACAATGAGCAGTTCTTC.